One sample yielded the 15 T cell receptor beta chains listed below, sequenced in a study of radiotherapy plus CTLA-4 blockade in lung cancer. Data came from immunoSEQ multiplex PCR; TCRdb stores just in-frame clones and leaves some out. The sample includes roughly 70,000 clones, roughly 87% of them seen just once. Sequenced material: peripheral blood, taken from a patient treated with radiotherapy plus ipilimumab. The receptors originated from a human donor with non-small cell lung cancer that progressed on radiotherapy plus ipilimumab.

CDR3 protein: CASSLLWDAPYEQYV. The CDR3 nucleotides are TGTGCCAGCAGCTTACTCTGGGACGCACCCTACGAGCAGTACGTC. The chain is built from TRBV11-3 and TRBJ2-7, with D perhaps given as TRBD1 or TRBD2 (5 bases each). CDR3 length equals 15 residues. The germline CDR1 and CDR2 sequences are SGHNT and YENEEA. V lost 2 bases to trimming and J lost 2 bases, with 13 bases between them.

This clone has just a few counts. J is TRBJ2-7 and V is TRBV27, with D maybe TRBD1 (6 bases). The CDR3 runs 14 residues. V lost 8 bases to trimming and J lost 5 bases, with 19 bases between them. Germline lookup yields CDR1 MNHEY and CDR2 SMNVEV (reference sequence). CDR3 loop: CASRYQGPHDEQYF. CDR3 nucleotides: TGTGCCAGCCGTTACCAGGGGCCCCACGACGAGCAGTACTTC.

The chain uses TRBV7-6 and TRBJ2-3; 8 bases align to TRBD2. The CDR3 runs to 15 residues. Germline trimming cut 1 base from V and 5 bases from J; bases unmatched to any gene: 5. Germline values: CDR1 SGHVS, CDR2 FNYEAQ. The CDR3 protein is CASSLVLAGKDTQYF. DNA for the CDR3: TGTGCCAGCAGCTTAGTCTTAGCGGGAAAAGATACGCAGTATTTT.

The V and J genes are TRBV7-9 and TRBJ2-2; 7 nucleotides line up with TRBD2. This CDR3 comprises 15 residues. Germline lookup yields CDR1 SEHNR and CDR2 FQNEAQ (reference sequence). Trimming cost V 5 bases and J 0 bases; bases outside gene matches: 3. The chain's CDR3 is CASSMTSSNTGELFF. CDR3 DNA: TGTGCCAGCAGCATGACTAGCTCGAACACCGGGGAGCTGTTTTTT.

This chain connects TRBV5-5 to TRBJ2-7; TRBD2 matches 8 bases. V lost 8 bases and J lost 6; bases outside the gene matches: 10. This CDR3 is 13 amino acids long. CDR1 and CDR2 (germline): SGHKS, YYEKEE (reference sequence). CDR3 in amino acids: CASRPLAGIEQYV. The DNA of the CDR3 is TGTGCCAGTAGACCGCTAGCGGGTATCGAGCAGTACGTC.

For the CDR3, the DNA is TGTGCCAGCTCACCATACGAGGGGAACCAGTACTTC. This gives the protein CASSPYEGNQYF. The V gene is TRBV18, the J gene TRBJ2-5; possibly TRBD1 or TRBD2 for D (5 bases each). V was trimmed by 2 bases and J by 10 bases, leaving 11 bases between them. This CDR3 spans 12 amino acids. CDR1 and CDR2 from the germline V gene are KGHSH and LQKENI.

The V call is TRBV10-3, the J call TRBJ1-4; D is undetermined. Germline V CDR1 and CDR2: ENHRY, SYGVKD. This CDR3 is built from 14 residues. Trimming removed 2 bases from V and 6 bases from J, with 10 bases in between. CDR3 protein: CAISEASGYEKLFF. The CDR3 DNA follows: TGTGCCATCAGTGAGGCATCGGGATATGAAAAACTGTTTTTT.

The chain links TRBV5-1 to TRBJ1-1; D is ambiguous. The CDR3 sequence is 15 residues long. V was trimmed by 1 base and J by 7 bases, leaving 17 bases between them. Germline CDR1 and CDR2: SGHRS and YFSETQ. The CDR3 sequence is CASSLLVSGADEAFF. CDR3 DNA: TGCGCCAGCAGCTTGCTGGTCTCTGGTGCGGATGAAGCTTTCTTT. Complete variable domain (other parts from reference TRBV5-1 and TRBJ1-1): KAGVTQTPRYLIKTRGQQVTLSCSPISGHRSVSWYQQTPGQGLQFLFEYFSETQRNKGNFPGRFSGRQFSNSRSEMNVSTLELGDSALYLCASSLLVSGADEAFFGQGTRLTVV.

The chain combines TRBV28 with TRBJ1-2, with D tentatively TRBD1 (6 bases). The CDR3 sequence is 13 residues long. CDR1 MDHEN and CDR2 SYDVKM come from the germline V gene. V dropped 6 bases and J dropped 2 bases, with 10 bases sitting between them. For the CDR3, the DNA is TGTGCCAGCAGATTAGACAGGAACTATGGCTACACCTTC. Protein: CASRLDRNYGYTF.

The chain is built from TRBV7-3 and TRBJ2-3; D is unresolved. The CDR3 consists of 14 residues. CDR1 and CDR2 (germline): SGHTA, FQGTGA. The germline V and J ends were trimmed by 1 base and 2 bases, with 7 bases remaining between them. The CDR3 DNA is TGTGCCAGCAGCTTAAGCAAGCTCACAGATACGCAGTATTTT. This sequence encodes CASSLSKLTDTQYF.

The V call is TRBV5-1, the J call TRBJ1-5, with 7 nucleotides matching TRBD1. The CDR3 length is 20 residues. CDR1 is SGHRS, CDR2 YFSETQ, per germline. V dropped 4 bases and J dropped 0; count of bases not matched to a gene: 19. As DNA, the CDR3 is TGCGCCAGCAGCAGACCGAATACGGGACAGAACATTTTTAGCAATCAGCCCCAGCATTTT. Translating gives CASSRPNTGQNIFSNQPQHF. Variable domain in full (rest from reference TRBV5-1 and TRBJ1-5): KAGVTQTPRYLIKTRGQQVTLSCSPISGHRSVSWYQQTPGQGLQFLFEYFSETQRNKGNFPGRFSGRQFSNSRSEMNVSTLELGDSALYLCASSRPNTGQNIFSNQPQHFGDGTRLSIL.

Written as DNA, the CDR3 is TGTGCCAGTAGATCCCAGAGAGCGGTTGATGAGCAGTTCTTC. Its translation is CASRSQRAVDEQFF. The chain recombines TRBV19 with TRBJ2-1; maybe TRBD2 (5 bases). The CDR3 contains 14 residues. V was cut by 6 bases and J by 8 bases, with 17 bases left in between. Germline loops: CDR1 LNHDA, CDR2 SQIVND (reference sequence).

V gene TRBV6-5 combines with J gene TRBJ1-1; a weak D match, TRBD1 (5 bases). The ends were cut back, 6 bases at V and 3 bases at J, with 14 bases in the middle. The CDR3 runs to 14 residues. Germline V CDR1 and CDR2: MNHEY, SVGAGI. Written as DNA, the CDR3 is TGTGCCAGCAGCTCGGGGGGAGGGCACACTGAAGCTTTCTTT. It encodes CASSSGGGHTEAFF.

The V call is TRBV6-4, the J call TRBJ2-5, with 9 bases aligning to TRBD1. The CDR3 runs 16 residues. The J segment lost 3 bases and the V segment lost 3 bases, leaving 8 bases of the junction unmatched. From germline, CDR1 is MRHNA and CDR2 SNTAGT. CDR3 amino acids: CASSDYKGQGKETQYF. The CDR3 nucleotides read TGTGCCAGCAGTGATTATAAGGGACAGGGAAAAGAGACCCAGTACTTC.

The chain is built from TRBV20-1 and TRBJ2-1; D gene unclear. The CDR3 has 11 amino acids. V lost 0 bases to trimming and J lost 4 bases, with 1 base between them. Germline lookup yields CDR1 DFQATT and CDR2 SNEGSKA (reference sequence). The CDR3 region has the DNA TGCAGTGCTAGAGAATACAATGAGCAGTTCTTC. Translation gives CSAREYNEQFF.